The 18 T cell receptor beta chains presented below share a single source sample, sequenced in a study of CD8 T cells in Susac syndrome. The authors reverse transcribed roughly 0.45 to 1 ug RNA with random hexamers. One entry per CDR3 protein results from TCRdb running MiXCR on the immunoSEQ multiplex PCR reads. Altogether approximately 150,000 distinct CDR3 sequences are present, roughly 94% being singletons, with the ten largest covering about 0.094%. The sequencing input was CD4+ T cells from PBMCs. The receptors here all came from a human donor with multiple sclerosis.

The chain combines TRBV9 with TRBJ2-5; possibly TRBD2 for D (6 bases). The CDR3 covers 15 residues. V was pared by 3 bases and J by 2 bases, with 14 bases between. Germline values: CDR1 SGDLS, CDR2 YYNGEE. The CDR3 here is CASSGGTVLQETQYF. CDR3 sequence (DNA): TGTGCCAGCAGCGGAGGGACTGTCCTTCAAGAGACCCAGTACTTC.

CDR3 amino acids: CASSPGTAPVVFF. In DNA form, the CDR3 reads TGTGCCAGCAGTCCCGGGACCGCGCCAGTAGTTTTCTTT. V usage is TRBV6-4 and J usage is TRBJ1-1; possible D gene TRBD1, 5 bases. Germline V gene sequence: CDR1 MRHNA, CDR2 SNTAGT. V shed 5 bases and J shed 13 bases, with 20 bases lying between them. The CDR3 loop spans 13 amino acids.

This clonotype appeared a few times. The chain links TRBV19 to TRBJ2-3; D gene unclear. The CDR3 loop spans 14 amino acids. Trimming cost V 3 bases and J 2 bases, with 9 bases left between them. Germline-derived CDR1 and CDR2 are LNHDA and SQIVND (reference sequence). Here the CDR3 DNA reads TGTGCCAGTAGTATTCGGCGCGCCACAGATACGCAGTATTTT. This sequence encodes CASSIRRATDTQYF.

The chain recombines TRBV5-6 with TRBJ1-1; D ambiguous. Germline CDR1 is SGHDT and CDR2 is YYEEEE. The V gene lost 4 bases and the J gene lost 0 bases, with 7 bases spanning the gap. The CDR3 is made up of 13 amino acids. The CDR3 region is CASSAPMNTEAFF. CDR3 sequence (DNA): TGTGCCAGCAGCGCCCCCATGAACACTGAAGCTTTCTTT.

V and J are TRBV27 and TRBJ2-7; tentative D call: TRBD1 (5 bases). Trimming took 5 bases from V and 5 from J, leaving 13 bases between them. The CDR3 has 13 residues. The germline V gene encodes CDR1 MNHEY and CDR2 SMNVEV (reference sequence). DNA of the CDR3: TGTGCCAGCAGTCGTACCAGGGTCGACGAGCAGTACTTC. Translating gives CASSRTRVDEQYF.

This clonotype was seen only a few times. Mismatch with germline at one junction end may stem from a read error. V usage is TRBV20-1 and J usage is TRBJ2-7; no clear D gene. Germline V CDR1 and CDR2: DFQATT, SNEGSKA (reference sequence). The CDR3 loop spans 13 amino acids. In nucleotides, the CDR3 is TGCGGTGCCGAAACTCGATCCTGGGATTTTCAGTACTTC. Protein: CGAETRSWDFQYF.

The chain couples TRBV12-3 or TRBV12-4 to TRBJ1-2; TRBD1 agrees at 7 bases. The CDR3 consists of 14 residues. With 6 bases clipped from V and 4 bases from J, the junction kept 8 bases outside the gene matches. The chain's CDR3 is CASSPPGQSYGYTF. CDR3 nucleotide sequence: TGTGCCAGCAGCCCTCCGGGACAGAGCTATGGCTACACCTTC.

The CDR3 DNA reads TGCAGCGTTCATGGGGGCGGCACTGAAGCTTTCTTT. Residues: CSVHGGGTEAFF. The J gene is TRBJ1-1, the V gene TRBV29-1; tentative D call: TRBD1 (6 bases). The CDR3 totals 12 residues. Looked up from germline, CDR1 is SQVTM and CDR2 is ANQGSEA. V was cut by 5 bases and J by 4 bases, with 11 bases left in between.

This clonotype turned up a few times. J is TRBJ1-1 and V is TRBV29-1; 9 bases fit TRBD1. Per germline, CDR1 SQVTM and CDR2 ANQGSEA. This CDR3 is 12 amino acids long. With 6 bases clipped from V and 9 bases from J, the junction kept 8 bases outside the gene matches. CDR3 sequence reads: CSVAQGAAQAFF. DNA for the CDR3: TGCAGCGTGGCACAGGGGGCGGCTCAAGCTTTCTTT.

The CDR3 DNA follows: TGCAGTGCAGAAAACCCGGGGCTACAAGAGACCCAGTACTTC. Protein sequence: CSAENPGLQETQYF. V and J are TRBV20-1 and TRBJ2-5; D may be TRBD1 or TRBD2 (5 bases each). Per germline, CDR1 DFQATT and CDR2 SNEGSKA (reference sequence). Trimming stripped 6 bases from V and 2 bases from J, with 16 bases between. The CDR3 has 14 residues.

V gene TRBV11-2 combines with J gene TRBJ2-7, with 9 positions matching TRBD2. The CDR3 is 13 residues long. The V gene end was trimmed by 6 bases and the J gene end by 6 bases; junction bases not matched to a gene: 6. The germline V gene encodes CDR1 SGHAT and CDR2 FQNNGV. The CDR3 loop is CASSHQAGGEQYF. In DNA, the CDR3 is TGTGCCAGCAGTCATCAAGCGGGAGGCGAGCAGTACTTC.

The chain recombines TRBV6-5 with TRBJ2-7; TRBD2 matches at 7 bases. The CDR3 sequence is 15 residues long. Germline CDR1 MNHEY, CDR2 SVGAGI. Trimming removed 6 bases from V and 1 base from J; junction bases left unmatched: 9. Here the CDR3 DNA reads TGTGCCAGCAGATCCGGACTAGGGACGTCCTACGAGCAGTACTTC. This translates into CASRSGLGTSYEQYF.

CDR3 DNA: TGTGCCAGCAGCTTACGGGACTCCGGCCGGAAGCAGTACTTC. Translation gives CASSLRDSGRKQYF. The V and J genes are TRBV5-6 and TRBJ2-7; D is possibly TRBD2 (6 bases). Per germline, CDR1 SGHDT and CDR2 YYEEEE. With 2 bases removed from V and 8 bases from J, the gap between germline ends came to 17 bases. This CDR3 is built from 14 residues.

The chain couples TRBV7-2 to TRBJ2-3; no clear D gene. The CDR3 is 12 residues long. Looked up from germline, CDR1 is SGHTA and CDR2 is FQGNSA. Trimming pared 5 bases from V and 7 bases from J, leaving 10 bases between. The CDR3 sequence: CASSGQRYTQYF. CDR3 DNA sequence: TGTGCCAGCAGCGGCCAGCGTTATACGCAGTATTTT.

The V call is TRBV28, the J call TRBJ1-1, with 7 bases fitting TRBD1. Germline assignment: CDR1 MDHEN and CDR2 SYDVKM. V shed 6 bases and J 8 bases; nucleotides not matched to a gene: 18. The CDR3 length is 16 residues. DNA for the CDR3: TGTGCCAGCAGCCCGGGACAGACAACCCTACTTAGGGAAGCTTTCTTT. It is translated as CASSPGQTTLLREAFF.

The rearrangement links TRBV20-1 to TRBJ2-3; D is perhaps TRBD2 (5 bases). The V gene's germline CDR1 is DFQATT and CDR2 SNEGSKA (reference sequence). The CDR3 extends over 12 amino acids. The CDR3, as DNA: TGCGGTTTGGGAGAGCCCACAGATACGCAGTATTTT. This gives the protein CGLGEPTDTQYF.

The chain combines TRBV7-9 with TRBJ2-7; 12 bases match TRBD1. The CDR3 extends over 16 amino acids. J gave up 7 bases and V 3 bases, and 10 bases lay outside the gene matches. Germline assignment: CDR1 SEHNR and CDR2 FQNEAQ (reference sequence). The DNA of the CDR3 is TGTGCCAGCAGCTTGGCCGGGACAGGGGGCGCGGGGGAGCAGTACTTC. The encoded protein is CASSLAGTGGAGEQYF.

This chain joins TRBV5-1 and TRBJ2-2; 7 bases line up with TRBD2. In germline, CDR1 is SGHRS, CDR2 YFSETQ. This CDR3 region has 14 residues. With 3 bases clipped from V and 3 bases from J, the junction kept 2 bases outside the gene matches. The CDR3 loop is CASSSGGDTGELFF. CDR3 coding DNA: TGCGCCAGCAGCTCGGGGGGTGACACCGGGGAGCTGTTTTTT.